Given below is one T cell receptor beta chain in context. Its antigen remains unidentified. PCR involved 60 Vbeta and 13 Jbeta primers. Using immunoSEQ multiplex PCR, the repertoire was profiled, and TCRdb retains in-frame clones only, with some absent. The sample contains 110,000 to 150,000 clones, around four fifths of which appear only once. The sample is drawn from a study of cytomegalovirus exposure and HLA in healthy donors. Regarding the study as a whole: Cytomegalovirus-associated TCR beta chains were listed, numbering 150 to 200.

The origin of this receptor is a young man in good health and CMV-seronegative. The specimen sequenced was PBMCs.

The CDR3, as DNA: TGTGCCAGCAGTACGGGACAGAGAAACACTGAAGCTTTCTTT. Translated, it gives CASSTGQRNTEAFF. This chain uses TRBV6-1 with TRBJ1-1; 7 bases align to TRBD1. CDR3 length equals 14 residues. CDR1 is MNHNS and CDR2 is SASEGT in the germline V gene. Trimming removed 5 bases from V and 2 bases from J; junction bases left unmatched: 5.